One and the same sample provided the 11 T cell receptor beta chains below, sequenced in a study of T-cell memory formation after mild COVID-19. One entry per CDR3 protein, called by TCRdb with MiXCR from the 5' RACE reads. The sample holds about 160,000 distinct CDR3 sequences, 25% to 40% seen once. Specimen: PBMCs or a T cell subset sorted from them (not recorded which). These receptors originate from an adult woman who had mild COVID-19 (a few samples of this study predate the infection). Cell type and time point are not known.

V gene TRBV12-5 combines with J gene TRBJ2-3; no reliable D call. The CDR3 is 16 amino acids. With 0 bases removed from V and 4 bases from J, the gap between germline ends came to 14 bases. CDR1 and CDR2 (germline): LGHNT, FRNRAP. The CDR3 DNA follows: TGTGCTAGTGGTTTGGTCTCAGGAGCTCACCCAGATACGCAGTATTTT. Translated, it gives CASGLVSGAHPDTQYF.

The CDR3 nucleotides read TGTGCCATCAGTTGGACAGGGGAGCTGTCTGGCTACACCTTC. It specifies CAISWTGELSGYTF. V usage is TRBV10-3 and J usage is TRBJ1-2; 9 positions match TRBD1. Germline assignment: CDR1 ENHRY and CDR2 SYGVKD. The CDR3 loop spans 14 amino acids. Unmatched junction bases numbered 8, after V lost 5 bases and J lost 7 bases.

In its sample, this clonotype was seen a few times. The chain uses TRBV5-5 and TRBJ1-1; unclear D gene. The CDR3 totals 16 residues. V lost 5 bases, J lost 0 bases, and 17 bases lay in between. CDR1 is SGHKS and CDR2 is YYEKEE in the germline V gene (reference sequence). The CDR3 reads CASSWGPGKVNTEAFF. In DNA, the CDR3 is TGTGCCAGCAGTTGGGGTCCGGGGAAGGTGAACACTGAAGCTTTCTTT. The full variable domain, its missing parts supplied by reference TRBV5-5 and TRBJ1-1, is DAGVTQSPTHLIKTRGQQVTLRCSPISGHKSVSWYQQVLGQGPQFIFQYYEKEERGRGNFPDRFSARQFPNYSSELNVNALLLGDSALYLCASSWGPGKVNTEAFFGQGTRLTVV.

This clonotype was seen a few times. The chain recombines TRBV5-1 with TRBJ2-3; a weak D match, TRBD1 (5 bases). Germline V lookup: CDR1 SGHRS, CDR2 YFSETQ. With 7 bases removed from V and 6 bases from J, the gap between germline ends came to 15 bases. The CDR3 has 13 amino acids. The CDR3 here is CASSDTRADTQYF. In DNA form, the CDR3 reads TGCGCCAGCTCCGACACCAGGGCGGATACGCAGTATTTT.

A few counts support this clonotype. The rearrangement uses TRBV10-3 and TRBJ1-1, with unresolved D. Germline assignment: CDR1 ENHRY and CDR2 SYGVKD. V was trimmed by 2 bases and J by 3 bases, leaving 7 bases between them. This CDR3 has 13 amino acids. The CDR3 region is CAISEGPDTEAFF. The DNA of the CDR3 is TGTGCCATCAGTGAGGGGCCAGACACTGAAGCTTTCTTT.

This clonotype appeared a few times. This chain connects TRBV6-5 to TRBJ1-2, with a possible D match to TRBD1 (5 bases). Germline V CDR1 and CDR2: MNHEY, SVGAGI. Trimming removed 6 bases from V and 7 bases from J, with 9 bases in between. The CDR3 sequence is 11 residues long. The CDR3 is CASSGGVGYTF. CDR3 bases: TGTGCCAGCAGCGGGGGGGTTGGCTACACCTTC.

Here the CDR3 DNA reads TGCGCCAGCAGCCAAGTTTCTCCGATGGGGGTTTACGAGCAGTACTTC. Its translation is CASSQVSPMGVYEQYF. V gene TRBV4-1 combines with J gene TRBJ2-7; D is possibly TRBD1 or TRBD2 (5 bases each). Germline lookup yields CDR1 MGHRA and CDR2 YSYEKL. The CDR3 runs to 16 residues. V lost 1 base, J lost 4 bases, and 17 bases lay in between.

This chain joins TRBV7-2 and TRBJ2-7; D unresolved. V gave up 3 bases and J gave up 0 bases, with 6 bases separating them. The CDR3 loop spans 13 amino acids. Germline CDR1 is SGHTA and CDR2 is FQGNSA. The CDR3 protein is CASSFGFSYEQYF. The CDR3 region has the DNA TGTGCCAGCAGCTTCGGATTCTCCTACGAGCAGTACTTC.

The chain has TRBV25-1 and TRBJ2-1; the match to TRBD2 covers 13 bases. Germline CDR1 reads MGHDK; CDR2 reads SYGVNS. Trimming took 7 bases from V and 3 from J; bases not matched to a gene: 6. The CDR3 has 16 amino acids. CDR3 coding DNA: TGTGCCAGCATGCCTAGGACTAGCGGGAGCTACAATGAGCAGTTCTTC. This codes for CASMPRTSGSYNEQFF.

This clonotype was seen more than once but under ten times. This chain links TRBV5-1 with TRBJ2-1; 7 bases are shared with TRBD1. The CDR3 length is 15 residues. V gave up 4 bases and J gave up 0 bases; unmatched junction bases: 4. Germline-derived CDR1 and CDR2 are SGHRS and YFSETQ. In DNA form, the CDR3 reads TGCGCCAGCAGCCGGGACAGAGGCTCCTACAATGAGCAGTTCTTC. This encodes CASSRDRGSYNEQFF. The full variable domain, its missing parts supplied by reference TRBV5-1 and TRBJ2-1, is KAGVTQTPRYLIKTRGQQVTLSCSPISGHRSVSWYQQTPGQGLQFLFEYFSETQRNKGNFPGRFSGRQFSNSRSEMNVSTLELGDSALYLCASSRDRGSYNEQFFGPGTRLTVL.

This clonotype was seen a few times. The chain couples TRBV7-7 to TRBJ1-5, with TRBD1 as a possible D gene (6 bases). The CDR3 length is 16 residues. The germline V gene encodes CDR1 SSHAT and CDR2 FNYEAQ (reference sequence). Between the trimmed V and J ends, which lost 5 bases and 0 bases, there was a span of 14 bases. CDR3 loop: CASSGADRVSNQPQHF. In DNA form, the CDR3 reads TGTGCCAGCAGCGGGGCGGACAGAGTTAGCAATCAGCCCCAGCATTTT.